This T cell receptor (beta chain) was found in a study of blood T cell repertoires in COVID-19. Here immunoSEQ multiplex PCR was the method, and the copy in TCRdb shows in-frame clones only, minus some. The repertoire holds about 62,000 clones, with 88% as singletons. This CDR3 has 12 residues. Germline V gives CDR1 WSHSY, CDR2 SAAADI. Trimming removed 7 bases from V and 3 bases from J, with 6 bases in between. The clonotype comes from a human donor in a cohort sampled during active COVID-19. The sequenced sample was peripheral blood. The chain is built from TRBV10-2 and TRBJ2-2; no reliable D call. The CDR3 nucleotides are TGCGCCAGCATTCTAGACACCGGGGAGCTGTTTTTT. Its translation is CASILDTGELFF.